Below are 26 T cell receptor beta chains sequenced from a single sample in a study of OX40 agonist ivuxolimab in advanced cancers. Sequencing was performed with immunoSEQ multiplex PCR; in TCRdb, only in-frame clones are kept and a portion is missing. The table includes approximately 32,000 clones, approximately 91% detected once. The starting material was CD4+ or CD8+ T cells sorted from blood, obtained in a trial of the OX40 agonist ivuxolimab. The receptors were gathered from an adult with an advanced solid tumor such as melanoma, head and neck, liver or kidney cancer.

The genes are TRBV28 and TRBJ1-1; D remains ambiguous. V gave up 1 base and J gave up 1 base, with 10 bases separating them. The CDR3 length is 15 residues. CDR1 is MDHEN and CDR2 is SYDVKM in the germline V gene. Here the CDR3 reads CASSLLFQANTEAFF. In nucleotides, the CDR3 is TGTGCCAGCAGTTTATTGTTTCAGGCGAACACTGAAGCTTTCTTT.

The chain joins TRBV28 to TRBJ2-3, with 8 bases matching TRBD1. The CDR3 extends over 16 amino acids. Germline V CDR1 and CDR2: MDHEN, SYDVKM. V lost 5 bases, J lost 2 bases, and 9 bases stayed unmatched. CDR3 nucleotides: TGTGCCAGCAGTCCCCTTTGGACAGGGTACACAGATACGCAGTATTTT. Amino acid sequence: CASSPLWTGYTDTQYF. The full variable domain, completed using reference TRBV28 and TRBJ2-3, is DVKVTQSSRYLVKRTGEKVFLECVQDMDHENMFWYRQDPGLGLRLIYFSYDVKMKEKGDIPEGYSVSREKKERFSLILESASTNQTSMYLCASSPLWTGYTDTQYFGPGTRLTVL.

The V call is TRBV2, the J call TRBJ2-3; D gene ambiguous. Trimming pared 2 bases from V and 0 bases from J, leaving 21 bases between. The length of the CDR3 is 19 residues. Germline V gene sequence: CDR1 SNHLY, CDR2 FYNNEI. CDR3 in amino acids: CASSENRVPTNPSTDTQYF. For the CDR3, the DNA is TGTGCCAGCAGTGAAAATCGGGTTCCCACCAATCCCAGCACAGATACGCAGTATTTT.

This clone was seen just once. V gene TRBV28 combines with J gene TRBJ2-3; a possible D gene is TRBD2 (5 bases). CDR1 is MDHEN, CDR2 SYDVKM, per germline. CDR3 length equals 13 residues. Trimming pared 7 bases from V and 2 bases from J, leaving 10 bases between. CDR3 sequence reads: CASMRVITDTQYF. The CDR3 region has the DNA TGTGCCAGCATGCGGGTGATCACAGATACGCAGTATTTT.

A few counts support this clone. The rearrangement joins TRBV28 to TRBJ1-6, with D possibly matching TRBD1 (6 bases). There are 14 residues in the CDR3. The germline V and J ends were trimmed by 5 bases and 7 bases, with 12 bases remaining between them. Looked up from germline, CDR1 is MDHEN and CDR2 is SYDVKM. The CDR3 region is CASSRQVANSPLHF. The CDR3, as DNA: TGTGCCAGCAGTCGACAGGTCGCGAATTCACCCCTCCACTTT.

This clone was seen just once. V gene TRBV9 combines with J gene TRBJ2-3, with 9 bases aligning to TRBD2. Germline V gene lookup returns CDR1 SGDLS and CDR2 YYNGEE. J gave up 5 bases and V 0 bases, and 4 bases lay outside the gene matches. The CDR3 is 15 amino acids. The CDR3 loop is CASSVVAGDRDTQYF. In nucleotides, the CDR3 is TGTGCCAGCAGCGTAGTAGCGGGGGACCGAGATACGCAGTATTTT.

The CDR3 loop is CASSSGTGDSPLHF. DNA for the CDR3: TGTGCCAGCAGCTCCGGGACAGGGGATTCACCCCTCCACTTT. The chain links TRBV11-2 to TRBJ1-6; 10 nucleotides match TRBD1. The V gene end was trimmed by 4 bases and the J gene end by 8 bases; junction bases not matched to a gene: 2. The CDR3 contains 14 residues. Germline-derived CDR1 and CDR2 are SGHAT and FQNNGV.

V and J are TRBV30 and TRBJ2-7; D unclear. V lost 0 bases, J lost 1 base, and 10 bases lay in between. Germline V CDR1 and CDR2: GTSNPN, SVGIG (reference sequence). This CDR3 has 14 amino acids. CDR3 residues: CAWSVPVASYEQYF. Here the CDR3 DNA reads TGTGCCTGGAGTGTACCTGTCGCTTCCTACGAGCAGTACTTC.

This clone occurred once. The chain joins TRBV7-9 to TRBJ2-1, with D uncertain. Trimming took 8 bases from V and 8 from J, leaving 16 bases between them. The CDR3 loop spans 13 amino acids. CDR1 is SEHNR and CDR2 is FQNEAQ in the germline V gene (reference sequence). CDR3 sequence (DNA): TGTGCCAGCGTCGGTGAGGCTGTCCATGAGCAGTTCTTC. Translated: CASVGEAVHEQFF.

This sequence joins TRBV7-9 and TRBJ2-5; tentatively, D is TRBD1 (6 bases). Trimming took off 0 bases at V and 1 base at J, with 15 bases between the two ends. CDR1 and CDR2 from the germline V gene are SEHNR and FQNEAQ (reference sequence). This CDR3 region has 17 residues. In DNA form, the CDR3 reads TGTGCCAGCAGCTTAGCCTCGACAGGTCCGGGCCAAGAGACCCAGTACTTC. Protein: CASSLASTGPGQETQYF.

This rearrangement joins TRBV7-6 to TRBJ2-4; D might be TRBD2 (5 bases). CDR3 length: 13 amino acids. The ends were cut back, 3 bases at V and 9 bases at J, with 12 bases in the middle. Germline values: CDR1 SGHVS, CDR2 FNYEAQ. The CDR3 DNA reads TGTGCCAGCAGCTTGGGGATTGAGGGCATTCAGTACTTC. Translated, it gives CASSLGIEGIQYF. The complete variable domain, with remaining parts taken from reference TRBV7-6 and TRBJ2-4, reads GAGVSQSPRYKVTKRGQDVALRCDPISGHVSLYWYRQALGQGPEFLTYFNYEAQQDKSGLPNDRFSAERPEGSISTLTIQRTEQRDSAMYRCASSLGIEGIQYFGAGTRLSVL.

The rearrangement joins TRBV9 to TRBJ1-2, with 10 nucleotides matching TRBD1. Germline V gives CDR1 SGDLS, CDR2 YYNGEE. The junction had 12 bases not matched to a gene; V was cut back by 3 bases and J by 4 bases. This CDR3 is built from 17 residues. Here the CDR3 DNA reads TGTGCCAGCAGCGCGTTAGGGGGGACAGGGGATATCTATGGCTACACCTTC. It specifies CASSALGGTGDIYGYTF.

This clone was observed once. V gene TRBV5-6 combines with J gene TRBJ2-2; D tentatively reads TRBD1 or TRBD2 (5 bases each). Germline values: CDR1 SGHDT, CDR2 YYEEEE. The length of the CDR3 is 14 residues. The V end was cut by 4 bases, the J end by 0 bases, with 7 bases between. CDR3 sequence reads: CASSGTSNTGELFF. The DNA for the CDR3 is TGTGCCAGCAGCGGGACGTCGAACACCGGGGAGCTGTTTTTT.

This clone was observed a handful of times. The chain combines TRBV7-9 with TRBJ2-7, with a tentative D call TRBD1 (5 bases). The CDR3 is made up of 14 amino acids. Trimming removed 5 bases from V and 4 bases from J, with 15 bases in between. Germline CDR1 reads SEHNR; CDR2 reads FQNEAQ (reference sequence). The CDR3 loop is CASSTTMTEYEQYF. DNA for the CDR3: TGTGCCAGCAGCACCACGATGACAGAGTACGAGCAGTACTTC.

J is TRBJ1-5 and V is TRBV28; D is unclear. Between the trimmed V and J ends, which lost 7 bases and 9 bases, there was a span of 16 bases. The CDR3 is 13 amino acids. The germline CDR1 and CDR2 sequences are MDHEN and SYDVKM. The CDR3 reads CASTLTENWPQHF. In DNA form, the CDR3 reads TGTGCCAGCACCCTGACGGAGAACTGGCCCCAGCATTTT. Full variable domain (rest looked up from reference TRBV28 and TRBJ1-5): DVKVTQSSRYLVKRTGEKVFLECVQDMDHENMFWYRQDPGLGLRLIYFSYDVKMKEKGDIPEGYSVSREKKERFSLILESASTNQTSMYLCASTLTENWPQHFGDGTRLSIL.

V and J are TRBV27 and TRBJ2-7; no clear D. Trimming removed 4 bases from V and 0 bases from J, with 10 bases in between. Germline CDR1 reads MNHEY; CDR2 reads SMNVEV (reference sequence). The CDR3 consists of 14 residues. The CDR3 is CASSYRWSSYEQYF. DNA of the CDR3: TGTGCCAGCAGTTACCGTTGGAGCTCCTACGAGCAGTACTTC.

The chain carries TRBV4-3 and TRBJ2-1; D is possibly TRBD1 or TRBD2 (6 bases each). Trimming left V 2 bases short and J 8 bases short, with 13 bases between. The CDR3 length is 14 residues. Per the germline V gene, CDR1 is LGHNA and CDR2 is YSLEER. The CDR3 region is CASSQSRGADEQFF. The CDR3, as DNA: TGCGCCAGCAGCCAATCAAGGGGGGCGGATGAGCAGTTCTTC.

The CDR3: CASSSSGGFEEQYF. CDR3 bases: TGTGCCAGCAGCTCATCAGGGGGGTTCGAGGAGCAGTACTTC. This chain uses TRBV13 with TRBJ2-7; weak D call: TRBD1 (7 bases). Germline CDR1 reads PRHDT; CDR2 reads FYEKMQ (reference sequence). The V end lost 4 bases, the J end lost 7 bases, and 17 bases lay between the germline ends. CDR3 length: 14 residues.

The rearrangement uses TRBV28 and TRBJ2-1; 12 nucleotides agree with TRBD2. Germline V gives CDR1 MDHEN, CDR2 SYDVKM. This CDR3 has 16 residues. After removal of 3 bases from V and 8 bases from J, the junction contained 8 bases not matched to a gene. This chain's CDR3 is CASSLTSGGFSDEQFF. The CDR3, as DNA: TGTGCCAGCAGTTTGACTAGCGGGGGCTTCAGCGATGAGCAGTTCTTC.

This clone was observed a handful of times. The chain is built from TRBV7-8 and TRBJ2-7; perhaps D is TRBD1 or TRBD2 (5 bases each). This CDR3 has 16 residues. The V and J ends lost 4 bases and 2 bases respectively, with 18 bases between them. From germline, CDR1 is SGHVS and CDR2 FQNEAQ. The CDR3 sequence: CASSSRDGLTTYEQYF. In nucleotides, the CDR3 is TGTGCCAGCAGCTCTAGGGACGGCCTAACCACCTACGAGCAGTACTTC.

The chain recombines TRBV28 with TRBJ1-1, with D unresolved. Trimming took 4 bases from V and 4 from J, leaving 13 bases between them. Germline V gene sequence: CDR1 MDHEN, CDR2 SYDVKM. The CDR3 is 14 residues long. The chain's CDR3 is CASSSDLGSTEAFF. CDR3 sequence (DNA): TGTGCCAGCAGTTCGGACTTAGGGAGCACTGAAGCTTTCTTT.

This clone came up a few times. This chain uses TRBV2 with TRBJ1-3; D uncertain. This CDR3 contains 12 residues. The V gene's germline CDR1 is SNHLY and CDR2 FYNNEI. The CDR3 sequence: CAGGEAGNTIYF. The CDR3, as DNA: TGTGCTGGCGGGGAAGCTGGAAACACCATATATTTT.

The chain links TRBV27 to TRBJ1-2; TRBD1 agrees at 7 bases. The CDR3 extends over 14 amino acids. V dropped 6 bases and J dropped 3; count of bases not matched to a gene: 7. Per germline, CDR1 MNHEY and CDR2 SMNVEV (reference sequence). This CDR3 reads CASSGVTGHYGYTF. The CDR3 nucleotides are TGTGCCAGCAGCGGGGTGACAGGGCACTATGGCTACACCTTC.

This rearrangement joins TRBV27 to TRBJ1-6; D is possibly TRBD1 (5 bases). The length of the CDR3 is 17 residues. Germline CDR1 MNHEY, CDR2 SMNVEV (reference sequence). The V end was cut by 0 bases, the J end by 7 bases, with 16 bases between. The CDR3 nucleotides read TGTGCCAGCAGTTTATCGGGACCCCGGCAACTAAATTCACCCCTCCACTTT. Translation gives CASSLSGPRQLNSPLHF.

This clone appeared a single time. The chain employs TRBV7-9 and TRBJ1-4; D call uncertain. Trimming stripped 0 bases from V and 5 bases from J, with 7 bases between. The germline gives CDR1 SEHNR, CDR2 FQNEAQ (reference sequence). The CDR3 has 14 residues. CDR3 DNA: TGTGCCAGCAGCTTAGCTAGAGAAAATGAAAAACTGTTTTTT. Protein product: CASSLARENEKLFF.

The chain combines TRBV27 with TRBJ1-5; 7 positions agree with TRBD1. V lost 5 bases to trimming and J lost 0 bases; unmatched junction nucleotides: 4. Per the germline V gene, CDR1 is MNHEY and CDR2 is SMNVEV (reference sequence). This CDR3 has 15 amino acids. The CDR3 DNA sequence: TGTGCCAGCAGTCCCGGGACAGTTAGCAATCAGCCCCAGCATTTT. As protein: CASSPGTVSNQPQHF.